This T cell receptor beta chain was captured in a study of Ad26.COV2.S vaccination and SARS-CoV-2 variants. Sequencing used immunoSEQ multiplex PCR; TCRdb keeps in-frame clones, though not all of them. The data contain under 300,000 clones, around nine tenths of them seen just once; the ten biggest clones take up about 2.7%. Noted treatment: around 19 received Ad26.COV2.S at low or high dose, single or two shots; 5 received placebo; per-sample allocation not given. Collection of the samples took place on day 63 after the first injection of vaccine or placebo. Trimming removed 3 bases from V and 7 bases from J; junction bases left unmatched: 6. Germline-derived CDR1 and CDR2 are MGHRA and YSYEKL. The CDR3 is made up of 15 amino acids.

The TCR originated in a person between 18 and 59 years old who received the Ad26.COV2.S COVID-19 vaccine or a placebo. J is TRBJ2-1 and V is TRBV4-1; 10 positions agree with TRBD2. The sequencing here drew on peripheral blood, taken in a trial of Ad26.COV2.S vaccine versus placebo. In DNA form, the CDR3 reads TGCGCCAGCAGCCACCTAGCGGGAGTGCGGAATGAGCAGTTCTTC. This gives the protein CASSHLAGVRNEQFF.